The next 12 T cell receptor beta chains were all read from a single sample in a study of identical twins. TCRdb independently ran MiXCR on the 5' RACE reads; one entry per CDR3 protein. The sample yields 450,000 to 650,000 distinct CDR3 sequences, 12% to 15% seen once. Separately, the same data were catalogued under a study of yellow fever vaccine responses in identical twins.

Sequenced: CD4+ T cells sorted from blood. All receptors come from a woman aged 18-29 years in good health.

A few counts support this clonotype. The chain employs TRBV7-9 and TRBJ1-2; D gene uncertain. Germline V gives CDR1 SEHNR, CDR2 FQNEAQ (reference sequence). This CDR3 comprises 11 residues. The V and J ends lost 5 bases and 3 bases respectively, with 4 bases between them. This CDR3 reads CASSRYYGYTF. Written as DNA, the CDR3 is TGTGCCAGCAGCCGGTACTATGGCTACACCTTC.

The gene calls are TRBV15 and TRBJ2-1, with D maybe TRBD1 (5 bases). This CDR3 region has 14 residues. Between the trimmed V and J ends, which lost 0 bases and 9 bases, there was a span of 12 bases. Germline V gene data show CDR1 as LNHNV and CDR2 as YYDKDF (reference sequence). CDR3 in amino acids: CATSRDLGASEQFF. CDR3 coding DNA: TGTGCCACCAGCAGAGATCTTGGGGCTTCTGAGCAGTTCTTC. Full variable domain (outside the CDR3, taken from reference TRBV15 and TRBJ2-1): DAMVIQNPRYQVTQFGKPVTLSCSQTLNHNVMYWYQQKSSQAPKLLFHYYDKDFNNEADTPDNFQSRRPNTSFCFLDIRSPGLGDTAMYLCATSRDLGASEQFFGPGTRLTVL.

Relative to its sample, this clonotype is medium-sized. The CDR3 DNA reads as TGCGCCAGCAGCGTGGGGGGCTCGAGCTCCTACAATGAGCAGTTCTTC. Amino acids: CASSVGGSSSYNEQFF. The chain carries TRBV5-1 and TRBJ2-1; tentatively, D is TRBD1 or TRBD2 (6 bases each). Between the trimmed V and J ends, which lost 4 bases and 0 bases, there was a span of 14 bases. CDR3 length equals 16 residues. Germline CDR1 and CDR2: SGHRS and YFSETQ.

The chain uses TRBV5-1 and TRBJ2-7; D may be TRBD2 (6 bases). The V end was cut by 0 bases, the J end by 1 base, with 11 bases between. Germline V CDR1 and CDR2: SGHRS, YFSETQ. This CDR3 contains 15 residues. The CDR3 coding sequence is TGCGCCAGCAGCTTGGGGCTAGCGCAGTCCTACGAGCAGTACTTC. This codes for CASSLGLAQSYEQYF.

The chain is built from TRBV12-5 and TRBJ2-1, with a possible D match to TRBD2 (5 bases). The CDR3 consists of 16 residues. Trimming stripped 7 bases from V and 0 bases from J, with 16 bases between. Per germline, CDR1 LGHNT and CDR2 FRNRAP. The CDR3 sequence: CASALRGPSSYNEQFF. The CDR3 DNA follows: TGTGCTAGTGCCCTGAGAGGGCCTTCCTCCTACAATGAGCAGTTCTTC.

This clonotype was detected only a few times. This chain links TRBV7-2 with TRBJ2-3; D possibly corresponds to TRBD1 (5 bases). Germline V gene lookup returns CDR1 SGHTA and CDR2 FQGNSA. This CDR3 has 13 amino acids. Trimming removed 1 base from V and 10 bases from J, with 12 bases in between. CDR3 DNA sequence: TGTGCCAGCAGCTTAGTGGGGCCAGGGCCGCAGTATTTT. Its translation is CASSLVGPGPQYF.

This chain links TRBV11-3 with TRBJ2-2, with 7 bases that match TRBD2. The J segment lost 1 base and the V segment lost 3 bases, leaving 8 bases of the junction unmatched. CDR3 length: 17 residues. Per the germline V gene, CDR1 is SGHNT and CDR2 is YENEEA. CDR3 sequence reads: CASSFRRGSLNTGELFF. Here the CDR3 DNA reads TGTGCCAGCAGCTTCAGGCGGGGGTCGCTGAACACCGGGGAGCTGTTTTTT. The variable domain in full, with the rest retrieved from reference TRBV11-3 and TRBJ2-2, is EAGVVQSPRYKIIEKKQPVAFWCNPISGHNTLYWYLQNLGQGPELLIRYENEEAVDDSQLPKDRFSAERLKGVDSTLKIQPAELGDSAVYLCASSFRRGSLNTGELFFGEGSRLTVL.

This clonotype was found many times. The chain joins TRBV20-1 to TRBJ2-2; D gene uncertain. The germline V and J ends were trimmed by 7 bases and 6 bases, with 9 bases remaining between them. There are 11 residues in the CDR3. CDR1 and CDR2 from the germline V gene are DFQATT and SNEGSKA (reference sequence). The CDR3 protein is CSVWAPGELFF. CDR3 sequence (DNA): TGCAGTGTCTGGGCTCCCGGGGAGCTGTTTTTT.

This clonotype occurred a few times. This sequence joins TRBV7-7 and TRBJ2-1; D is perhaps TRBD2 (5 bases). The CDR3 runs 13 residues. Germline CDR1 is SSHAT and CDR2 is FNYEAQ (reference sequence). Deletions cut 6 bases from V and 6 bases from J, with 12 bases between. CDR3 nucleotides: TGTGCCAGCAGGTCGGCCAGCGGCAATGAGCAGTTCTTC. Its protein is CASRSASGNEQFF.

In this sample, this clonotype turned up a few times. V gene TRBV3-1 combines with J gene TRBJ2-1; the match to TRBD2 covers 15 bases. The CDR3 consists of 16 residues. Germline V gives CDR1 LGHDT, CDR2 YNNKEL (reference sequence). V dropped 3 bases and J dropped 9; count of bases not matched to a gene: 6. CDR3 nucleotides: TGTGCCAGCAGCCAGGGGACTAGCGGGAGGTTGAGTGAGCAGTTCTTC. Protein product: CASSQGTSGRLSEQFF.

There are a few counts of this clonotype. This chain joins TRBV2 and TRBJ2-3; D is ambiguous. Germline assignment: CDR1 SNHLY and CDR2 FYNNEI. V lost 3 bases, J lost 0 bases, and 10 bases lay in between. The CDR3 has 15 residues. The chain's CDR3 is CASSDFTFSTDTQYF. CDR3 in DNA: TGTGCCAGCAGTGATTTCACCTTCAGCACAGATACGCAGTATTTT.

The chain is built from TRBV6-1 and TRBJ1-2; D gene unclear. The CDR3 has 15 amino acids. V lost 7 bases, J lost 2 bases, and 17 bases lay in between. Looked up from germline, CDR1 is MNHNS and CDR2 is SASEGT. The CDR3 region is CASTEAPERNYGYTF. In nucleotides, the CDR3 is TGTGCCAGCACCGAGGCCCCGGAGCGGAACTATGGCTACACCTTC.